The 27 T cell receptor beta chains presented below share a single source sample, sequenced in a study of early stage breast cancer tumors. Profiled with immunoSEQ multiplex PCR; TCRdb holds only in-frame clones, not every one. The repertoire includes 5,900 or so clones, 60% to 70% of them detected once, and 9.4% sits in the top ten. Sequencing was carried out using breast tumor tissue. Receptor source: a person between 55 and 70 years old with breast cancer.

The rearrangement joins TRBV9 to TRBJ2-1; TRBD2 might be the D (6 bases). Germline-derived CDR1 and CDR2 are SGDLS and YYNGEE. The CDR3 spans 17 residues. With 2 bases removed from V and 0 bases from J, the gap between germline ends came to 15 bases. CDR3 DNA sequence: TGTGCCAGCAGCGTGTCCGGGACTCTGAGCTCCTACAATGAGCAGTTCTTC. Residues: CASSVSGTLSSYNEQFF.

The chain recombines TRBV30 with TRBJ1-5, with no clear D. Per the germline V gene, CDR1 is GTSNPN and CDR2 is SVGIG (reference sequence). This CDR3 region has 15 residues. Trimming cost V 1 base and J 5 bases, with 15 bases left between them. CDR3 sequence reads: CAWSETQFNHQPQHF. In DNA, the CDR3 is TGTGCCTGGAGTGAGACACAATTTAACCATCAGCCCCAGCATTTT.

The chain employs TRBV30 and TRBJ1-1, with D uncertain. The ends were cut back, 2 bases at V and 1 base at J, with 8 bases in the middle. The CDR3 totals 13 residues. Germline CDR1 reads GTSNPN; CDR2 reads SVGIG (reference sequence). This chain's CDR3 is CAWSIGRNTEAFF. The CDR3 DNA reads TGTGCCTGGAGTATTGGTAGGAACACTGAAGCTTTCTTT. Full variable domain (remainder filled in from reference TRBV30 and TRBJ1-1): SQTIHQWPATLVQPVGSPLSLECTVEGTSNPNLYWYRQAAGRGLQLLFYSVGIGQISSEVPQNLSASRPQDRQFILSSKKLLLSDSGFYLCAWSIGRNTEAFFGQGTRLTVV.

The chain employs TRBV6-1 and TRBJ1-4, with D possibly matching TRBD1 (5 bases). Trimming pared 8 bases from V and 0 bases from J, leaving 10 bases between. The CDR3 is made up of 14 amino acids. CDR1 MNHNS and CDR2 SASEGT come from the germline V gene. The CDR3 sequence: CASGRQTTNEKLFF. CDR3 in DNA: TGTGCCAGCGGCCGACAGACAACTAATGAAAAACTGTTTTTT.

This clone was detected only a few times. This chain connects TRBV11-2 to TRBJ1-1; 7 bases line up with TRBD1. This CDR3 spans 14 amino acids. CDR1 is SGHAT, CDR2 FQNNGV, per germline. V dropped 5 bases and J dropped 4; count of bases not matched to a gene: 7. The CDR3 sequence: CASSPTGRGTEAFF. The DNA for the CDR3 is TGTGCCAGCAGCCCGACAGGGAGAGGCACTGAAGCTTTCTTT.

The chain couples TRBV19 to TRBJ2-7, with D unresolved. Trimming removed 4 bases at V and 2 bases at J, with 9 bases between. Germline V lookup: CDR1 LNHDA, CDR2 SQIVND (reference sequence). This CDR3 comprises 13 residues. Here the CDR3 reads CASSSRNTYEQYF. Here the CDR3 DNA reads TGTGCCAGTAGTAGTAGGAACACCTACGAGCAGTACTTC.

The V call is TRBV5-1, the J call TRBJ2-7; 7 bases line up with TRBD1. The germline CDR1 and CDR2 sequences are SGHRS and YFSETQ. Trimming removed 4 bases from V and 3 bases from J; junction bases left unmatched: 4. The length of the CDR3 is 13 residues. The CDR3 is CASSKGQDYEQYF. Written as DNA, the CDR3 is TGCGCCAGCAGCAAAGGACAGGACTACGAGCAGTACTTC.

The chain joins TRBV25-1 to TRBJ1-1, with a weak D call TRBD1 (5 bases). Looked up from germline, CDR1 is MGHDK and CDR2 is SYGVNS. The CDR3 loop spans 13 amino acids. V was shortened by 1 base and J by 4 bases, with 7 bases between the two germline ends. The CDR3 nucleotides are TGTGCCAGCAGTGAATCCGGGACCACTGAAGCTTTCTTT. Translating it yields CASSESGTTEAFF.

The chain carries TRBV10-1 and TRBJ2-1; D assignment may be TRBD1 or TRBD2 (5 bases each). The CDR3 loop spans 17 amino acids. V was cut by 3 bases and J by 0 bases, with 15 bases left in between. CDR1 WNHNN and CDR2 SYGVQD come from the germline V gene (reference sequence). The CDR3 DNA reads as TGCGCCAGCAGTGACCCCGGGGCTAGCCGCTCCTACAATGAGCAGTTCTTC. Its translation: CASSDPGASRSYNEQFF.

The gene calls are TRBV27 and TRBJ1-1, with D tentatively TRBD1 (6 bases). Trimming cost V 5 bases and J 6 bases, with 19 bases left between them. The CDR3 length is 15 residues. The germline gives CDR1 MNHEY, CDR2 SMNVEV (reference sequence). The CDR3 coding sequence is TGTGCCAGCAGTCTCAAGGGGGGGGGATTGGCTGAAGCTTTCTTT. Its translation: CASSLKGGGLAEAFF.

This clone was observed a handful of times. The chain employs TRBV7-2 and TRBJ2-7; 9 bases are a match to TRBD1. V shed 7 bases, J shed 2 bases, and the junction held 3 bases outside the gene matches. The germline CDR1 and CDR2 sequences are SGHTA and FQGNSA. The CDR3 length is 13 residues. CDR3 region: CASKQGATYEQYF. CDR3 nucleotide sequence: TGTGCCAGCAAACAGGGGGCTACCTACGAGCAGTACTTC. The full variable domain, its missing parts supplied by reference TRBV7-2 and TRBJ2-7, is GAGVSQSPSNKVTEKGKDVELRCDPISGHTALYWYRQSLGQGLEFLIYFQGNSAPDKSGLPSDRFSAERTGGSVSTLTIQRTQQEDSAVYLCASKQGATYEQYFGPGTRLTVT.

The V gene is TRBV11-3, the J gene TRBJ2-5; no clear D gene. This CDR3 has 12 residues. V shed 1 base and J shed 7 bases, with 7 bases lying between them. Per germline, CDR1 SGHNT and CDR2 YENEEA. CDR3 in amino acids: CASSLAGGTQYF. DNA of the CDR3: TGTGCCAGCAGCTTAGCCGGCGGGACCCAGTACTTC.

This clone has more than one count but fewer than ten. This sequence joins TRBV18 and TRBJ2-1, with D tentatively TRBD2 (6 bases). Germline V CDR1 and CDR2: KGHSH, LQKENI. The CDR3 has 14 residues. The V end lost 8 bases, the J end lost 5 bases, and 16 bases lay between the germline ends. CDR3 protein: CASTRSGGDNEQFF. The CDR3, as DNA: TGTGCCAGCACAAGGTCCGGCGGGGACAATGAGCAGTTCTTC.

This clone has a single count. This rearrangement joins TRBV4-2 to TRBJ1-2; TRBD1 is a possible D gene (6 bases). This CDR3 is built from 15 residues. Germline V gene sequence: CDR1 LGHNA, CDR2 YNFKEQ. With 1 base removed from V and 5 bases from J, the gap between germline ends came to 14 bases. The CDR3 reads CASSQALGGVYGYTF. The CDR3 region has the DNA TGTGCCAGCAGCCAAGCTCTAGGGGGGGTTTATGGCTACACCTTC.

This CDR3 reads CASSLKTGTYEETQYF. DNA for the CDR3: TGCGCCAGCAGCTTGAAGACAGGGACCTACGAAGAGACCCAGTACTTC. This chain joins TRBV5-1 and TRBJ2-5; TRBD1 matches at 7 bases. CDR1 and CDR2 from the germline V gene are SGHRS and YFSETQ. Unmatched junction bases numbered 9, after V lost 1 base and J lost 3 bases. The length of the CDR3 is 16 residues.

Only one count was recorded for this clone. This chain links TRBV6-1 with TRBJ2-5, with a possible D match to TRBD1 (5 bases). The CDR3 consists of 13 residues. The germline V gene encodes CDR1 MNHNS and CDR2 SASEGT. The germline V and J ends were trimmed by 6 bases and 4 bases, with 12 bases remaining between them. CDR3 sequence: CASSRQFGETQYF. The CDR3 DNA reads as TGTGCCAGCAGCAGACAGTTTGGAGAGACCCAGTACTTC.

This sequence joins TRBV19 and TRBJ2-5; D ambiguous. With 2 bases removed from V and 6 bases from J, the gap between germline ends came to 10 bases. Germline V CDR1 and CDR2: LNHDA, SQIVND (reference sequence). There are 13 residues in the CDR3. The CDR3 is CASSIKVWQTQYF. In DNA, the CDR3 is TGTGCCAGTAGTATAAAGGTTTGGCAGACCCAGTACTTC. Full variable domain (rest looked up from reference TRBV19 and TRBJ2-5): DGGITQSPKYLFRKEGQNVTLSCEQNLNHDAMYWYRQDPGQGLRLIYYSQIVNDFQKGDIAEGYSVSREKKESFPLTVTSAQKNPTAFYLCASSIKVWQTQYFGPGTRLLVL.

The V and J genes are TRBV7-9 and TRBJ2-5; no reliable D call. The germline V and J ends were trimmed by 5 bases and 1 base, with 8 bases remaining between them. Germline CDR1 and CDR2: SEHNR and FQNEAQ (reference sequence). The CDR3 covers 13 residues. The CDR3 protein is CASSIAGQETQYF. For the CDR3, the DNA is TGTGCCAGCAGCATCGCCGGCCAAGAGACCCAGTACTTC.

The chain employs TRBV6-1 and TRBJ1-5; D not certain. This CDR3 comprises 17 residues. Trimming pared 2 bases from V and 5 bases from J, leaving 19 bases between. Germline assignment: CDR1 MNHNS and CDR2 SASEGT. CDR3 DNA sequence: TGTGCCAGCAGTGAATCTTTTTGGCCGGGATCGGATCAGCCCCAGCATTTT. Protein product: CASSESFWPGSDQPQHF.

The chain is built from TRBV29-1 and TRBJ1-2; no clear D gene. This CDR3 contains 10 residues. Germline values: CDR1 SQVTM, CDR2 ANQGSEA. V was trimmed by 4 bases and J by 5 bases, leaving 5 bases between them. The CDR3 loop is CSVGEYGYTF. The CDR3 DNA reads as TGCAGCGTTGGGGAATATGGCTACACCTTC.

The rearrangement links TRBV7-9 to TRBJ2-1, with 7 positions matching TRBD2. This CDR3 spans 15 amino acids. CDR1 SEHNR and CDR2 FQNEAQ come from the germline V gene (reference sequence). The V and J ends lost 5 bases and 1 base, in that order; junction bases with no gene match: 5. The CDR3 sequence: CASSPWGGSYNEQFF. The CDR3 DNA is TGTGCCAGCAGCCCTTGGGGGGGGTCCTACAATGAGCAGTTCTTC.

This chain joins TRBV7-3 and TRBJ2-7; D is unclear. V was shortened by 4 bases and J by 2 bases, with 9 bases between the two germline ends. CDR1 SGHTA and CDR2 FQGTGA come from the germline V gene. This CDR3 has 13 amino acids. In DNA, the CDR3 is TGTGCCAGCAGCTCGGGCGGCCCCTACGAGCAGTACTTC. Protein: CASSSGGPYEQYF.

This clone occurred once. This sequence joins TRBV7-3 and TRBJ2-3, with a weak D call TRBD1 (7 bases). In germline, CDR1 is SGHTA, CDR2 FQGTGA. CDR3 length: 16 residues. Trimming took off 5 bases at V and 7 bases at J, with 22 bases between the two ends. CDR3 coding DNA: TGTGCCAGCAGCCCCCAGGGGGGTTGGGCTAGAAATACGCAGTATTTT. Amino acids: CASSPQGGWARNTQYF.

The V and J genes are TRBV10-1 and TRBJ2-1; 8 nucleotides agree with TRBD2. The J segment lost 12 bases and the V segment lost 8 bases, leaving 6 bases of the junction unmatched. The germline CDR1 and CDR2 sequences are WNHNN and SYGVQD (reference sequence). There are 11 residues in the CDR3. The CDR3, as DNA: TGCGCCAGCTCCCGGGGGGGCGTGCAGTTCTTC. Translated, it gives CASSRGGVQFF.

The CDR3 loop is CASSLEGGAYNEQFF. Here the CDR3 DNA reads TGTGCCAGCAGCTTAGAGGGCGGTGCCTACAATGAGCAGTTCTTC. V usage is TRBV7-9 and J usage is TRBJ2-1; D ambiguous. This CDR3 contains 15 residues. V lost 1 base to trimming and J lost 2 bases, with 9 bases between them. Per the germline V gene, CDR1 is SEHNR and CDR2 is FQNEAQ (reference sequence).

The chain links TRBV10-1 to TRBJ2-1, with 8 nucleotides matching TRBD2. V shed 0 bases and J 3 bases; nucleotides not matched to a gene: 7. CDR3 length equals 17 residues. Germline-derived CDR1 and CDR2 are WNHNN and SYGVQD (reference sequence). CDR3 region: CASSESRTSSYYNEQFF. In nucleotides, the CDR3 is TGCGCCAGCAGTGAGTCGAGGACTAGCAGTTACTACAATGAGCAGTTCTTC.

The chain employs TRBV30 and TRBJ2-7, with D tentatively TRBD1 or TRBD2 (6 bases each). Germline-derived CDR1 and CDR2 are GTSNPN and SVGIG (reference sequence). The CDR3 totals 14 residues. V dropped 0 bases and J dropped 0 bases, with 9 bases sitting between them. In nucleotides, the CDR3 is TGTGCCTGGAGTGTGGGGGGCTCCTCCTACGAGCAGTACTTC. It yields the protein CAWSVGGSSYEQYF.